This T cell receptor (beta chain) came from a study of cytomegalovirus exposure and HLA in healthy donors. Germline CDR1 and CDR2: MNHNS and SASEGT. This CDR3 region has 13 residues. Trimming cost V 5 bases and J 1 base, with 8 bases left between them. Repertoires were generated with immunoSEQ multiplex PCR, while TCRdb's copy carries only in-frame clones and drops some. This table holds 75,000 to 100,000 clones, about 96% found once. The specimen sequenced was PBMCs. The receptor comes from a man aged 18 to 30 in good health and CMV-seronegative. This sequence joins TRBV6-1 and TRBJ1-2; D uncertain. CDR3 bases: TGTGCCAGCAGTTTGCGAGTTAACTATGGCTACACCTTC. This codes for CASSLRVNYGYTF.